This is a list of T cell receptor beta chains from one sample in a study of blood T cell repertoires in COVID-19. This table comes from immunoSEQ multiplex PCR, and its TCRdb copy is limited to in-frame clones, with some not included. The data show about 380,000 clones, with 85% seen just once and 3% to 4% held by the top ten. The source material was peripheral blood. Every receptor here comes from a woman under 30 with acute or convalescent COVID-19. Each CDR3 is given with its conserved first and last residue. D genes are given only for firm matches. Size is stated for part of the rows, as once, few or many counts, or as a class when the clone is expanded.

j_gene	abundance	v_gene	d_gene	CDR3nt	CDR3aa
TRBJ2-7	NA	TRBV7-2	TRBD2	TGTGCCAGCAGCTCCCAACCCTCGGGGGTAGCGGGAGACGAGCAGTACTTC	CASSSQPSGVAGDEQYF
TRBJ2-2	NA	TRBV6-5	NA	TGTGCCGTCCGCTTGACGGGGAACACCGGGGAGCTGTTTTTT	CAVRLTGNTGELFF
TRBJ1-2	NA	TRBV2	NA	TGTGCCAGCAGTGATGGGGGGATTGGCTACACCTTC	CASSDGGIGYTF
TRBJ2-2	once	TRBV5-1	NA	TGCGCCAGCAGCTTGGGGGACACCCTCGCGAACACCGGGGAGCTGTTTTTT	CASSLGDTLANTGELFF
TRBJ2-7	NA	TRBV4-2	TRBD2	TGTGCCAGCAGCCGAGGGACTAGCGGGAGCACCGAGCAGTACTTC	CASSRGTSGSTEQYF
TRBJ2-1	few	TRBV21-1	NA	TGTGCCAGCAGCACCCTCCGAGACACAAACAATGAGCAGTTCTTC	CASSTLRDTNNEQFF
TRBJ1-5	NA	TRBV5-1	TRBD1	TGCGCCAGCAGCCTAGGGACAGGGGATTTCAATCAGCCCCAGCATTTT	CASSLGTGDFNQPQHF
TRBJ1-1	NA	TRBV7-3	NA	TGTGCCAGCAGCTTTTACAGGGACACTGAAGCTTTCTTT	CASSFYRDTEAFF
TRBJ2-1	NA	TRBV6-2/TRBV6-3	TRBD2	TGTGCCAGCAGCTCCCCGAAGCGGGGGGGACTATACAATGAGCAGTTCTTC	CASSSPKRGGLYNEQFF
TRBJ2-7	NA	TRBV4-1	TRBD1	TGCGCCAGCAGCCAAGGGTTGGGGGACAGCTACGAGCAGTACTTC	CASSQGLGDSYEQYF
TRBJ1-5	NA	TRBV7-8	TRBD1	TGTGCCAGCAGCGCCGGACAGGGGGGCCAGCCCCAGCATTTT	CASSAGQGGQPQHF
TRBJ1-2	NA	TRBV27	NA	TGTGCCAGCAATCCAGGGGCCAGCAAGGGACGGGCAGGCTACACCTTC	CASNPGASKGRAGYTF
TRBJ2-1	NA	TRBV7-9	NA	TGTGCCAGCAGCCAACCGACGGGAACCTACAATGAGCAGTTCTTC	CASSQPTGTYNEQFF
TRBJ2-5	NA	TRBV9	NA	TGTGCCAGCAGCGTAGCGTGGGGGCCGGTCCAAGAGACCCAGTACTTC	CASSVAWGPVQETQYF
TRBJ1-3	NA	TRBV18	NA	TGTGCCAGCTCATGGGACTTTATCACGGGAAACACCATATATTTT	CASSWDFITGNTIYF
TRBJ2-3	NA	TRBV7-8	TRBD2	TGTGCCAGCAGCTTATTCGCGGGGCTAGCGGGAGTGAGCACAGATACGCAGTATTTT	CASSLFAGLAGVSTDTQYF
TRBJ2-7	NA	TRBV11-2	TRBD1	TGTGCCAGCAGCTTAGGACAGGGGCCCTACGAGCAGTACTTC	CASSLGQGPYEQYF
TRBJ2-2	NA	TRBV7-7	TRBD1	TGTGCCAGCAGCTTATTTGCCCCAGGGGGTCCAAACACCGGGGAGCTGTTTTTT	CASSLFAPGGPNTGELFF
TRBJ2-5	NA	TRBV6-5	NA	TGTGCCAGCAGTTACTCTCGGGGGGCTGAGACCCAGTACTTC	CASSYSRGAETQYF
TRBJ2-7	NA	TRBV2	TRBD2	TGTGCCAGCAGGTTAGCGGGGGGGCGTCTCGAGCAGTACTTC	CASRLAGGRLEQYF
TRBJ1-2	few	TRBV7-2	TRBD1	TGTGCCAGCAGCCCTAATCGACAGGGCCATGGCTACACCTTC	CASSPNRQGHGYTF
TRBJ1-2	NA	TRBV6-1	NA	TGTGCCAGCAGTGAAAGTTGGACAGCTAACTATGGCTACACCTTC	CASSESWTANYGYTF
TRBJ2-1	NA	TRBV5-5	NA	TGTGCCAGCAGGTACGGGACGGCGCGGGGCAATGAGCAGTTCTTC	CASRYGTARGNEQFF
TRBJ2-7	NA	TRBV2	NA	TGTGCCAGCAGGGGCGGAGGGCACGAGCAGTACTTC	CASRGGGHEQYF
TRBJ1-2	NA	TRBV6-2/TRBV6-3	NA	TGTGCCAGCAGCTTGGACTTTCGTGGCTACACCTTC	CASSLDFRGYTF
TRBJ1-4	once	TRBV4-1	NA	TGCGCCAGCAGCCAAGATCACGCCAGGTCGGAAGAAAAACTGTTTTTT	CASSQDHARSEEKLFF
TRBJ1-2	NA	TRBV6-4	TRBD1	TGTGCCAGCAGGGGGTGGGGACAGAACTATGGCTACACCTTC	CASRGWGQNYGYTF
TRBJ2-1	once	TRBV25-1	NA	TGTGCCAGCAGTGATCGGACAGTGTTTCCCTACAATGAGCAGTTCTTC	CASSDRTVFPYNEQFF
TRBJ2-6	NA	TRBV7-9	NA	TGTGCCAGCAGCTTCAGGGGAGGGGCCAACGTCCTGACTTTC	CASSFRGGANVLTF
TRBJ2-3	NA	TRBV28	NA	TGTGCCAGCAGTTTGGTCTCCCAGGCAGATACGCAGTATTTT	CASSLVSQADTQYF
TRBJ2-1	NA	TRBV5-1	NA	TGCGCCAGCAACCCGGGAACGAGCTCCTACAATGAGCAGTTCTTC	CASNPGTSSYNEQFF
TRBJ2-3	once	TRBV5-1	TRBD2	TGCGCCAGCAGCTTTGGGAGCCACGCGGGAGGTAGTACAGATACGCAGTATTTT	CASSFGSHAGGSTDTQYF
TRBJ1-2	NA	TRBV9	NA	TGTGCCAGCAGCTCCCTGATGACAGGCTCCATCTATGGCTACACCTTC	CASSSLMTGSIYGYTF
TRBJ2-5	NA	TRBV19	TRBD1	TGTGCCACCGGACAGGGGGGAGAGACCCAGTACTTC	CATGQGGETQYF
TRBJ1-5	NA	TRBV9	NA	TGTGCCAGCAGCGTAAGCGGGGGAGGCAATCAGCCCCAGCATTTT	CASSVSGGGNQPQHF
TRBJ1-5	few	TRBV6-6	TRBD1	TGTGCCAGCAGTTACCTGGGACAGAACAATCAGCCCCAGCATTTT	CASSYLGQNNQPQHF
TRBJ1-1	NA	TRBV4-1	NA	TGCGCCAGCAGCCAAACAGGACCGATGAACACTGAAGCTTTCTTT	CASSQTGPMNTEAFF
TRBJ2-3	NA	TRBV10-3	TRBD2	TGTGCCATCAGTGGTTCCTCCGGGACTAGCAGTATAGATACGCAGTATTTT	CAISGSSGTSSIDTQYF
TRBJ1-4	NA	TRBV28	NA	TGTGCCAGCAGTTTACGGTGGTTTTGGGAAAAACTGTTTTTT	CASSLRWFWEKLFF
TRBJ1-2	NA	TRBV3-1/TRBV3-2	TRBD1	TGTGCCAGCAGTAGAGAAGGGGGCGCGTTCGGGGGCTACACCTTC	CASSREGGAFGGYTF
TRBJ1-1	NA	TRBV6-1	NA	TGTGCCAGCAGTGAAGGGGCAGGGGTGAGGACTGAAGCTTTCTTT	CASSEGAGVRTEAFF
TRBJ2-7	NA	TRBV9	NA	TGTGCCAGCAGCGGCCGACTAGGGTCCTACGAGCAGTACTTC	CASSGRLGSYEQYF